This record concerns one T cell receptor beta chain sequence. This clone was detected once. Its recognized antigen is unknown. Base qualities are not provided; no much larger clone lies one nucleotide away. Sequences MNHEY (CDR1) and SVGAGI (CDR2) are obtained from the germline V gene. The CDR3 contains 14 residues, cysteine and phenylalanine counted. Only the CDR3 part of the read is kept: 42 bases, read in frame from the first base. V is clipped by 5 bases and J by 6 bases, and the sequence between their germline boundaries is 16 bases long. The data are from a study of OX40 agonist ivuxolimab in advanced cancers. With respect to the entire study: Ivuxolimab was a fully human IgG2 agonistic monoclonal antibody targeting the costimulatory receptor OX40 (CD134). Prior anti-PD-1, anti-PD-L1 or anti-CTLA-4 therapy was permitted, and checkpoint inhibitors had been received by around 40% of dose-escalation patients. Peripheral TCRbeta sequencing aimed to test whether ivuxolimab altered TCR sequence diversity and caused clonal T-cell expansion. Partial responses occurred in three dose-escalation patients: two with cutaneous melanoma and one with hepatocellular carcinoma. The monotherapy dose-escalation portion (N of about 50 patients) of the phase I ivuxolimab trial is reported in the paper. The dose-escalation cohort was 82.7% male with a mean age of about 60 years, ranging from roughly 23 to 90. Of the approximately 50 dose-escalation patients, hepatocellular carcinoma was present in about 20, melanoma in about 15, renal cell carcinoma in 9 and head and neck cancer in 9. Intravenous ivuxolimab was administered to patients every 2 weeks at six dose levels: 0.01, 0.1, 0.3, 1.5, 3 and 10 mg/kg. General conclusions and limits of the study: In the 0.1-3.0 mg/kg groups, partial responders had among the lowest normalized peripheral clonal expansion, particularly in CD8+ T cells. Low levels of normalized T-cell clonal expansion were also seen in some patients who did not respond. After ivuxolimab, more expanded clones were found on average in CD8+ T cells than in CD4+ T cells. At doses from 0.1 to 3.0 mg/kg, clonal expansion was seen in both CD4+ and CD8+ blood T cells between baseline and week 6. The antigen specificity of the peripheral T cells that underwent clonal expansion was not determined.

For sequencing of the TCRbeta CDR3 region, genomic DNA was extracted from the sorted cells. The immunoSEQ Assay was used for sequencing of TCRbeta CDR3 regions. The table was pulled from immuneACCESS by TCRdb, which kept in-frame rearrangements only. Such tables lose some clones; where checked, under half of the loss comes from unresolved V genes, and the rest has no known cause. The sample yields 25,000 to 35,000 clones; 65% to 90% were counted once. The ten largest clones add up to almost 50% of the sample. Patients with autoimmune disease history or receiving systemic immunosuppression were excluded from the trial. Peripheral blood for TCR sequencing was collected from all dose cohorts at baseline, on cycle 4 day 1, and on cycle 7 day 1. Samples came from an open-label, multicenter, first-in-human phase I dose-escalation trial of ivuxolimab. Adults with locally advanced or metastatic head and neck squamous cell, hepatocellular, melanoma or renal cell carcinoma were enrolled in the trial. Before TCR sequencing, CD4+ T cells and CD8+ T cells were sorted from peripheral blood as separate populations.

Recombination connected TRBV6-5 to TRBJ1-1; the D gene is perhaps TRBD1, on 5 matching bases. The sequence derives from an adult with an advanced solid tumor such as melanoma, head and neck, liver or kidney cancer. The specimen was CD4+ or CD8+ T cells sorted from blood, collected in a trial of the OX40 agonist ivuxolimab. CDR3 protein: CASSQWGGRAEAFF. The DNA reads as follows: TGTGCCAGCAGTCAATGGGGGGGGAGGGCTGAAGCTTTCTTT.